Below are 9 T cell receptor beta chains sequenced from a single sample in a study of cytomegalovirus exposure and HLA in healthy donors. Sequencing used immunoSEQ multiplex PCR; TCRdb keeps in-frame clones, though not all of them. The sample contains 150,000 to 200,000 clones, 80% to 90% of which appear only once. The sample consisted of PBMCs. The receptors originated from a woman between 25 and 40 years old in good health and CMV-seronegative.

The chain has TRBV20-1 and TRBJ1-5; D gene unclear. V was pared by 5 bases and J by 4 bases, with 6 bases between. CDR1 DFQATT and CDR2 SNEGSKA come from the germline V gene (reference sequence). This CDR3 is 11 amino acids long. The CDR3 DNA reads TGCAGTGCTGATAAAAATCAGCCCCAGCATTTT. Its protein product is CSADKNQPQHF.

The genes are TRBV6-5 and TRBJ2-7; 7 bases are shared with TRBD1. Germline CDR1 reads MNHEY; CDR2 reads SVGAGI. The CDR3 sequence is 15 residues long. V shed 7 bases, J shed 4 bases, and the junction held 13 bases outside the gene matches. CDR3 amino acids: CASKGGQTSGYEQYF. Written as DNA, the CDR3 is TGTGCCAGCAAAGGGGGACAGACCTCGGGGTACGAGCAGTACTTC.

This chain links TRBV28 with TRBJ1-4, with 8 bases aligning to TRBD1. Germline CDR1 MDHEN, CDR2 SYDVKM. This CDR3 region has 16 residues. V lost 6 bases, J lost 8 bases, and 14 bases stayed unmatched. The chain's CDR3 is CASRGTGKHVGEKLFF. DNA for the CDR3: TGTGCCAGCAGGGGGACAGGAAAACACGTGGGGGAAAAACTGTTTTTT.

V is TRBV9 and J is TRBJ2-1, with D possibly matching TRBD2 (7 bases). The CDR3 runs to 13 residues. The germline V and J ends were trimmed by 0 bases and 12 bases, with 13 bases remaining between them. CDR1 is SGDLS, CDR2 YYNGEE, per germline. The CDR3 region is CASSVGGGGWQFF. The CDR3 DNA sequence: TGTGCCAGCAGCGTAGGAGGGGGGGGCTGGCAGTTCTTC.

This clone was counted a few times. The V call is TRBV6-1, the J call TRBJ2-7; 7 positions agree with TRBD2. The V gene's germline CDR1 is MNHNS and CDR2 SASEGT. This CDR3 has 13 residues. The J segment lost 7 bases and the V segment lost 2 bases, leaving 5 bases of the junction unmatched. In DNA, the CDR3 is TGTGCCAGCAGTGAAATCGTCGGGAGGGAGCAGTACTTC. Translation gives CASSEIVGREQYF.

This chain joins TRBV2 and TRBJ1-1; 7 bases are a match to TRBD1. CDR3 length: 13 amino acids. The junction had 7 bases not matched to a gene; V was cut back by 11 bases and J by 1 base. The germline gives CDR1 SNHLY, CDR2 FYNNEI. CDR3 sequence reads: CALAGTENTEAFF. In DNA form, the CDR3 reads TGTGCCTTGGCCGGGACAGAGAACACTGAAGCTTTCTTT. Full variable domain (missing parts from reference TRBV2 and TRBJ1-1): EPEVTQTPSHQVTQMGQEVILRCVPISNHLYFYWYRQILGQKVEFLVSFYNNEISEKSEIFDDQFSVERPDGSNFTLKIRSTKLEDSAMYFCALAGTENTEAFFGQGTRLTVV.

V gene TRBV5-1 combines with J gene TRBJ2-2; perhaps D is TRBD1 or TRBD2 (6 bases each). The CDR3 totals 16 residues. In germline, CDR1 is SGHRS, CDR2 YFSETQ. V was shortened by 1 base and J by 4 bases, with 14 bases between the two germline ends. The DNA for the CDR3 is TGCGCCAGCAGCTTGTTCGCAGGGGAGGCCACCGGGGAGCTGTTTTTT. Protein product: CASSLFAGEATGELFF.

V gene TRBV2 combines with J gene TRBJ1-6, with no clear D. The V gene's germline CDR1 is SNHLY and CDR2 FYNNEI. V lost 6 bases, J lost 0 bases, and 9 bases lay in between. This CDR3 has 15 amino acids. The chain's CDR3 is CASRQDFSYNSPLHF. CDR3 coding DNA: TGTGCCAGCAGGCAGGATTTCTCCTATAATTCACCCCTCCACTTT. The variable domain in full, completed from reference TRBV2 and TRBJ1-6, reads EPEVTQTPSHQVTQMGQEVILRCVPISNHLYFYWYRQILGQKVEFLVSFYNNEISEKSEIFDDQFSVERPDGSNFTLKIRSTKLEDSAMYFCASRQDFSYNSPLHFGNGTRLTVT.

The chain joins TRBV29-1 to TRBJ1-1, with TRBD1 matching 10 bases. The length of the CDR3 is 13 residues. Germline V gives CDR1 SQVTM, CDR2 ANQGSEA. J gave up 7 bases and V 7 bases, and 9 bases lay outside the gene matches. CDR3 region: CSAAGTGDFEAFF. The CDR3, as DNA: TGCAGCGCTGCCGGGACAGGGGATTTTGAAGCTTTCTTT. Filled out from reference TRBV29-1 and TRBJ1-1, the complete variable domain reads SAVISQKPSRDICQRGTSLTIQCQVDSQVTMMFWYRQQPGQSLTLIATANQGSEATYESGFVIDKFPISRPNLTFSTLTVSNMSPEDSSIYLCSAAGTGDFEAFFGQGTRLTVV.